The 5 T cell receptor beta chains below all came from one sample that was sequenced in a study of blood T cell repertoires in COVID-19. Clones were sequenced by immunoSEQ multiplex PCR, and TCRdb holds only the in-frame ones, with some missing. The sample contains 35,000 to 40,000 clones, 78% of which appear only once. The sequencing input was peripheral blood. These receptors all stem from a man in his 70s with acute or convalescent COVID-19.

In its sample, this clone was seen once. J is TRBJ2-5 and V is TRBV28, with TRBD1 matching over 7 bases. J lost 2 bases, V lost 2 bases, and 2 bases had no gene match. The CDR3 consists of 14 residues. Germline V gene sequence: CDR1 MDHEN, CDR2 SYDVKM. CDR3 coding DNA: TGTGCCAGCAGTTTAGGGACAGTTCAAGAGACCCAGTACTTC. Translated, it gives CASSLGTVQETQYF.

The chain uses TRBV30 and TRBJ1-4; D not certain. The germline V gene encodes CDR1 GTSNPN and CDR2 SVGIG (reference sequence). Trimming cost V 4 bases and J 2 bases, with 8 bases left between them. The CDR3 sequence is 13 residues long. The CDR3 sequence: CAWNKETNEKLFF. The CDR3 DNA reads as TGTGCCTGGAATAAAGAGACTAATGAAAAACTGTTTTTT.

This clone was seen only a few times. This rearrangement joins TRBV11-2 to TRBJ2-7, with a possible D match to TRBD1 (6 bases). Germline-derived CDR1 and CDR2 are SGHAT and FQNNGV. V lost 4 bases to trimming and J lost 0 bases, with 10 bases between them. The CDR3 totals 14 residues. CDR3 DNA sequence: TGTGCCAGCAGCTCGCAGGGGAGCTCCTACGAGCAGTACTTC. The encoded protein is CASSSQGSSYEQYF. Full variable domain (outside the CDR3, taken from reference TRBV11-2 and TRBJ2-7): EAGVAQSPRYKIIEKRQSVAFWCNPISGHATLYWYQQILGQGPKLLIQFQNNGVVDDSQLPKDRFSAERLKGVDSTLKIQPAKLEDSAVYLCASSSQGSSYEQYFGPGTRLTVT.

This chain uses TRBV6-6 with TRBJ1-1, with 7 positions matching TRBD1. The CDR3 spans 15 residues. Germline CDR1 is MNHNY and CDR2 is SVGAGI (reference sequence). The ends lost 11 bases at V and 6 bases at J; junction bases unmatched: 18. The CDR3 DNA is TGTGCCGTAAAGGACAGGTCCGCCCGGGGCGCTGAAGCTTTCTTT. Amino acid sequence: CAVKDRSARGAEAFF.

CDR3 loop: CASSPRPGDNEQFF. The DNA of the CDR3 is TGTGCCAGCTCACCCCGGCCGGGGGACAATGAGCAGTTCTTC. The chain employs TRBV18 and TRBJ2-1; a possible D gene is TRBD2 (6 bases). Deletions cut 3 bases from V and 5 bases from J, with 11 bases between. Germline CDR1 is KGHSH and CDR2 is LQKENI. The CDR3 length is 14 residues.